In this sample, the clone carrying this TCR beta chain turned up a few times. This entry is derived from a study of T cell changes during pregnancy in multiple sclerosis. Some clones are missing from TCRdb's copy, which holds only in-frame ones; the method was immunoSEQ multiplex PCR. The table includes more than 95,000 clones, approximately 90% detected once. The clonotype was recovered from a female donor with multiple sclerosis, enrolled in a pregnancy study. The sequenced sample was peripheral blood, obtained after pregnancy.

The CDR3 protein is CASSLAMGEDGYTF. CDR3 bases: TGCGCCAGCAGCTTGGCCATGGGGGAGGACGGCTACACCTTC. V and J are TRBV5-1 and TRBJ1-2; a possible D gene is TRBD1 (5 bases). Trimming stripped 0 bases from V and 8 bases from J, with 14 bases between. The CDR3 length is 14 residues. CDR1 SGHRS and CDR2 YFSETQ come from the germline V gene.